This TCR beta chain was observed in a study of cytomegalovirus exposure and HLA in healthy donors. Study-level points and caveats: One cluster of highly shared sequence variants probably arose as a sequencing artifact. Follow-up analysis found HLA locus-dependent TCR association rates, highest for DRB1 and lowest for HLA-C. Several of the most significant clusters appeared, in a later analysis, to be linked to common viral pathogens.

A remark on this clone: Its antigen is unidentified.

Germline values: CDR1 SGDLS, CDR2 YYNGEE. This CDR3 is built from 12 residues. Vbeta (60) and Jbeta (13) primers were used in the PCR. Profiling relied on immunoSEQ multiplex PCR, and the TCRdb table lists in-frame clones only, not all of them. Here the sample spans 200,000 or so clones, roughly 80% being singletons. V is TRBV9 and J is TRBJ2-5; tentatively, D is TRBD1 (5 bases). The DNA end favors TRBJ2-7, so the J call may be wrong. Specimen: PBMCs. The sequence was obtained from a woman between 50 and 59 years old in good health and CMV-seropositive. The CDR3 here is CASSVEGYEQYF. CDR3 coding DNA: TGTGCCAGCAGCGTAGAGGGGTACGAGCAGTACTTC.